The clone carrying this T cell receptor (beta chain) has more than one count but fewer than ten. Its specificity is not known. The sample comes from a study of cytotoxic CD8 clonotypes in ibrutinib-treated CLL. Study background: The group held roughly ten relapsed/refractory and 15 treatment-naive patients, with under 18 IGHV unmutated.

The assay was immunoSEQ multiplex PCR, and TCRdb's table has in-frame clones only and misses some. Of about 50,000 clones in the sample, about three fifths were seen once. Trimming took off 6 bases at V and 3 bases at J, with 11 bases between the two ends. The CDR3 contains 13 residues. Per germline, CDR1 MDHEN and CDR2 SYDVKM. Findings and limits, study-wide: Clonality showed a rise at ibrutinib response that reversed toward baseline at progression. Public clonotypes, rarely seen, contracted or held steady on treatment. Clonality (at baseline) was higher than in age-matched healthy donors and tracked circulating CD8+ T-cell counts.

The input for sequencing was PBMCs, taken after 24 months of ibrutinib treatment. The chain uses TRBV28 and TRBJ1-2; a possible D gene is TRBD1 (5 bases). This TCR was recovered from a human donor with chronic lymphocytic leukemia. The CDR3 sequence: CASRRGADYGYTF. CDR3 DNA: TGTGCCAGCAGGAGGGGCGCAGACTATGGCTACACCTTC.